A single sample is the source of the 10 T cell receptor beta chains below, sequenced in a study of blood T cell repertoires in COVID-19 (dated by TCRdb to 2020 to 2022). The protocol used for the library was the immunoSEQ multiplex PCR assay. Entries here come from immuneACCESS through TCRdb and include only in-frame sequences with V and J called. Some clones fail to appear in such tables; in the studies checked, an unresolved V gene covers under half of the shortfall, and the cause of the remainder is unknown. The sample records 130,000 to 150,000 clones, approximately 85% of which are singletons. The top ten clonotypes cover around 8% of the sample. Sample: peripheral blood. Every receptor here comes from a woman aged 55-69 years with COVID-19, enrolled during active disease.

The genes are TRBV3-1 (or the pseudogene TRBV3-2) and TRBJ1-6; no firm D call. This CDR3 spans 17 amino acids. V lost 1 base and J lost 0, with 10 bases in between. The germline gives CDR1 LGHDT, CDR2 YNNKEL (reference sequence). The CDR3 is CASSQAYASSYNSPLHF. CDR3 nucleotides: TGTGCCAGCAGCCAAGCCTATGCGAGCTCCTATAATTCACCCCTCCACTTT.

CDR3 bases: TGTGCCAGCAGGGCCCCGGGGGGTCAGCCCCAGCATTTT. Its protein is CASRAPGGQPQHF. The V call is TRBV6-5, the J call TRBJ1-5, with a tentative D call TRBD1 (5 bases). Trimming stripped 6 bases from V and 6 bases from J, with 12 bases between. This CDR3 spans 13 amino acids. Germline V lookup: CDR1 MNHEY, CDR2 SVGAGI.

This clone was detected only once. The V and J genes are TRBV6-2 or TRBV6-3 and TRBJ1-5; D is possibly TRBD1 (6 bases). Trimming cost V 2 bases and J 0 bases, with 11 bases left between them. The CDR3 is made up of 16 amino acids. Germline lookup yields CDR1 MNHEY and CDR2 SVGEGT. CDR3 coding DNA: TGTGCCAGCAGTTACGCATCAGGGGATAGCAATCAGCCCCAGCATTTT. Protein sequence: CASSYASGDSNQPQHF.

The chain has TRBV7-2 and TRBJ2-2, with 8 bases fitting TRBD2. J gave up 3 bases and V 7 bases, and 10 bases lay outside the gene matches. CDR1 and CDR2 from the germline V gene are SGHTA and FQGNSA. The CDR3 consists of 16 residues. This CDR3 reads CASTLRAGGDTGELFF. DNA of the CDR3: TGTGCCAGCACCCTACGGGCCGGGGGGGACACCGGGGAGCTGTTTTTT.

The CDR3 DNA is TGTGCCAGCAGCCCCGGTGGGCTGAACACTGAAGCTTTCTTT. Its protein product is CASSPGGLNTEAFF. V and J are TRBV13 and TRBJ1-1; the D is unclear. This CDR3 spans 14 amino acids. V was cut by 5 bases and J by 0 bases, with 10 bases left in between. Germline V lookup: CDR1 PRHDT, CDR2 FYEKMQ (reference sequence).

The chain uses TRBV24-1 and TRBJ1-3; 9 bases line up with TRBD1. Unmatched junction bases numbered 11, after V lost 6 bases and J lost 0 bases. Germline values: CDR1 KGHDR, CDR2 SFDVKD. This CDR3 spans 18 amino acids. CDR3 sequence reads: CATSNPGQGHVSGNTIYF. The CDR3 DNA reads TGTGCCACCAGTAATCCGGGACAGGGTCACGTCTCTGGAAACACCATATATTTT.

The genes are TRBV27 and TRBJ1-6; TRBD1 agrees at 8 bases. Unmatched junction bases numbered 4, after V lost 2 bases and J lost 7 bases. From germline, CDR1 is MNHEY and CDR2 SMNVEV (reference sequence). This CDR3 is 15 amino acids long. CDR3 sequence (DNA): TGTGCCAGCAGTTTAATTGGGACAGGAAATTCACCCCTCCACTTT. Residues: CASSLIGTGNSPLHF.

The chain uses TRBV6-5 and TRBJ2-3; TRBD1 matches 9 bases. From germline, CDR1 is MNHEY and CDR2 SVGAGI. CDR3 size: 15 residues. The junction had 7 bases not matched to a gene; V was cut back by 6 bases and J by 3 bases. The CDR3 here is CASSLTGGVTDTQYF. Written as DNA, the CDR3 is TGTGCCAGCAGCCTGACAGGGGGGGTTACAGATACGCAGTATTTT.

This chain links TRBV6-5 with TRBJ2-2; no definite D call. CDR1 is MNHEY and CDR2 is SVGAGI in the germline V gene. The ends were cut back, 8 bases at V and 2 bases at J, with 12 bases in the middle. This CDR3 region has 14 residues. The CDR3: CASRGRSNTGELFF. As DNA, the CDR3 is TGTGCCAGCCGAGGCCGTTCCAACACCGGGGAGCTGTTTTTT.

The DNA of the CDR3 is TGCGCCAGCAGCCAAGGATTGCAGGGGATCTACTATGGCTACACCTTC. The encoded protein is CASSQGLQGIYYGYTF. The genes are TRBV4-3 and TRBJ1-2, with a weak D call TRBD1 (6 bases). Germline values: CDR1 LGHNA, CDR2 YSLEER. The CDR3 spans 16 residues. The ends were cut back, 1 base at V and 3 bases at J, with 15 bases in the middle.